One sample yielded the 14 T cell receptor beta chains listed below, sequenced in a study of T cells in Graves' hyperthyroidism and ophthalmopathy. Using RNA transcripts as the source, TCR beta CDR3 regions were amplified. TCR CDR3 regions were first amplified by RT-PCR with HTBI primers. MiXCR, run by TCRdb on the multiplex PCR reads, gives a single entry per CDR3 protein. Seen here are 600,000 to 800,000 distinct CDR3 sequences, roughly a third observed once, and the top ten hold less than 35%. Sequencing was done on a sample of blood. The receptors derive from a woman in her forties with Graves' hyperthyroidism.

This clonotype was seen at least ten times. This sequence joins TRBV7-8 and TRBJ2-5; D possibly uses TRBD1 or TRBD2 (5 bases each). The CDR3 runs to 16 residues. The germline V and J ends were trimmed by 4 bases and 5 bases, with 20 bases remaining between them. The germline gives CDR1 SGHVS, CDR2 FQNEAQ. CDR3 amino acids: CASSSGPVGAGETQYF. The CDR3 DNA sequence: TGTGCCAGCAGCTCCGGACCCGTCGGGGCTGGGGAGACCCAGTACTTC.

Many counts were recorded for this clonotype. The chain combines TRBV2 with TRBJ2-7; D call uncertain. CDR1 is SNHLY and CDR2 is FYNNEI in the germline V gene. Trimming took 8 bases from V and 10 from J, leaving 12 bases between them. CDR3 size: 10 residues. In DNA, the CDR3 is TGTGCCAGCGGAGAACGGCTTCAGTACTTC. This encodes CASGERLQYF.

Many counts were recorded for this clonotype. The V and J genes are TRBV7-9 and TRBJ1-6; D gene uncertain. Germline-derived CDR1 and CDR2 are SEHNR and FQNEAQ (reference sequence). The CDR3 totals 15 residues. With 1 base removed from V and 14 bases from J, the gap between germline ends came to 18 bases. CDR3 bases: TGTGCCAGCAGCTTAGTAGGTCTCGCACGTGGGACCCTCCACTTT. The encoded protein is CASSLVGLARGTLHF.

The sample holds many counts of this clonotype. The chain is built from TRBV7-2 and TRBJ1-6; D remains unclear. Trimming cost V 2 bases and J 7 bases, with 9 bases left between them. The CDR3 contains 14 residues. CDR1 SGHTA and CDR2 FQGNSA come from the germline V gene. The CDR3 region is CASSLHQANSPLHF. CDR3 coding DNA: TGTGCCAGCAGCTTACATCAGGCCAATTCACCCCTCCACTTT. Filled out from reference TRBV7-2 and TRBJ1-6, the complete variable domain reads GAGVSQSPSNKVTEKGKDVELRCDPISGHTALYWYRQSLGQGLEFLIYFQGNSAPDKSGLPSDRFSAERTGGSVSTLTIQRTQQEDSAVYLCASSLHQANSPLHFGNGTRLTVT.

A few counts support this clonotype. Sequence at one end of the junction differs from germline and may be a read error. V gene TRBV7-2 combines with J gene TRBJ1-6; D remains ambiguous. The CDR3 covers 15 residues. Germline CDR1 reads SGHTA; CDR2 reads FQGNSA. In DNA form, the CDR3 reads TGCGCCAGCAGCCAAGACAAGCTGAGAAATTCACCCCTCCACTTT. It encodes CASSQDKLRNSPLHF.

In its sample, this clonotype was seen a few times. The chain carries TRBV9 and TRBJ1-5, with D unclear. The CDR3 extends over 16 amino acids. The V gene's germline CDR1 is SGDLS and CDR2 YYNGEE. V was pared by 8 bases and J by 0 bases, with 18 bases between. CDR3 DNA sequence: TGTGCCAGTGGCGCCTCCTTTTCCTATAGCAATCAGCCCCAGCATTTT. Translated: CASGASFSYSNQPQHF.

A few counts support this clonotype. The V gene is TRBV4-1, the J gene TRBJ1-1; no firm D call. The CDR3 has 16 residues. Between the trimmed V and J ends, which lost 1 base and 4 bases, there was a span of 16 bases. Germline V gene data show CDR1 as MGHRA and CDR2 as YSYEKL. This CDR3 is CASSQAPHGMSTEAFF. CDR3 DNA sequence: TGCGCCAGCAGCCAAGCCCCACATGGGATGAGCACTGAAGCTTTCTTT.

This clonotype has ten or more counts. V gene TRBV20-1 combines with J gene TRBJ1-3; unclear D gene. The V and J ends lost 5 bases and 6 bases respectively, with 11 bases between them. Germline V gives CDR1 DFQATT, CDR2 SNEGSKA (reference sequence). CDR3 length: 12 amino acids. The CDR3 region has the DNA TGCAGTGCTGTCCTGTTGGAAAACACCATATATTTT. Amino acids: CSAVLLENTIYF.

Many counts were recorded for this clonotype. A read error may produce the germline difference seen at one junction end. The chain carries TRBV25-1 and TRBJ1-2, with 9 bases fitting TRBD1. The CDR3 sequence is 15 residues long. The germline gives CDR1 MGHDK, CDR2 SYGVNS. The CDR3 protein is CASSGWDRDDYGYIF. CDR3 nucleotide sequence: TGTGCCAGCAGTGGATGGGACAGGGACGACTATGGCTACATCTTC.

J is TRBJ2-6 and V is TRBV10-3; D uncertain. The CDR3 consists of 12 residues. V lost 8 bases, J lost 11 bases, and 13 bases lay in between. Germline V gene data show CDR1 as ENHRY and CDR2 as SYGVKD. The CDR3 bases are TGTGCCATCGGCTCTTCCCACGACGTCCTGACTTTC. Translating gives CAIGSSHDVLTF.

The J gene is TRBJ2-7, the V gene TRBV6-5; D is ambiguous. Germline-derived CDR1 and CDR2 are MNHEY and SVGAGI. This CDR3 is built from 16 residues. V was cut by 0 bases and J by 1 base, with 13 bases left in between. The CDR3, as DNA: TGTGCCAGCAGTTACTCGAATATCGACGGATCCTACGAGCAGTACTTC. Amino acids: CASSYSNIDGSYEQYF.

This clonotype has just a few counts. The chain carries TRBV13 and TRBJ1-1; tentatively, D is TRBD1 (6 bases). The germline V gene encodes CDR1 PRHDT and CDR2 FYEKMQ (reference sequence). This CDR3 has 16 residues. Between the trimmed V and J ends, which lost 2 bases and 5 bases, there was a span of 18 bases. CDR3: CASSLYQQGVTTEAFF. The CDR3, as DNA: TGTGCCAGCAGCTTATACCAACAGGGCGTTACAACTGAAGCTTTCTTT. The full variable domain, completed using reference TRBV13 and TRBJ1-1, is AAGVIQSPRHLIKEKRETATLKCYPIPRHDTVYWYQQGPGQDPQFLISFYEKMQSDKGSIPDRFSAQQFSDYHSELNMSSLELGDSALYFCASSLYQQGVTTEAFFGQGTRLTVV.

This chain links TRBV10-3 with TRBJ1-1; TRBD1 agrees at 8 bases. The trim removed 2 bases at V and 8 bases at J, leaving 7 bases unmatched. In germline, CDR1 is ENHRY, CDR2 SYGVKD. The CDR3 is made up of 14 amino acids. The CDR3: CAISEPRQGREAFF. The CDR3 DNA reads TGTGCCATCAGTGAGCCCAGACAGGGGCGCGAAGCTTTCTTT.

The chain recombines TRBV7-2 with TRBJ1-5; D ambiguous. Trimming stripped 3 bases from V and 5 bases from J, with 8 bases between. The length of the CDR3 is 13 residues. Germline V CDR1 and CDR2: SGHTA, FQGNSA. Here the CDR3 reads CASSFMWDQPQHF. In DNA form, the CDR3 reads TGTGCCAGCAGCTTCATGTGGGATCAGCCCCAGCATTTT.